What follows describes a single T cell receptor (beta chain). The data stem from a study of cytomegalovirus exposure and HLA in healthy donors. The V gene end was trimmed by 7 bases and the J gene end by 2 bases; junction bases not matched to a gene: 8. Germline V gene sequence: CDR1 SQVTM, CDR2 ANQGSEA. CDR3 size: 14 residues. PCR used 60 Vbeta primers and 13 Jbeta primers. Sequenced by immunoSEQ multiplex PCR; TCRdb stores in-frame clones only, minus some. The profile shows a few hundred thousand clones, about four fifths of them singletons. Sequencing was carried out using PBMCs. The gene calls are TRBV29-1 and TRBJ2-7, with 10 bases identical to TRBD2. The sequence was collected from a girl aged 2-10 years in good health and CMV-seronegative. The CDR3 DNA sequence: TGCAGCGCTACCCTAGCGGGGGATCCCTACGAGCAGTACTTC. It encodes CSATLAGDPYEQYF.